The rows below give T cell receptor beta chains drawn from one sample of a study of shared clonotypes between healthy human individuals. Sequencing used immunoSEQ multiplex PCR; TCRdb keeps in-frame clones, though not all of them. The table has a few million clones, just under 95% seen once. Material: naive CD8+ T cells from PBMCs. The source of these receptors is a man between 18 and 29 years old in good health. Some clones in this sample may be carry-over from other donors' samples. Both conserved end residues are part of each CDR3. A D gene is named only where the DNA matches it firmly. The size of a clone is reported for some rows only, either as once, few or many, or as a class for expanded clones.

>TRBD2|TRBJ2-2|.|TRBV7-7
CASSPLTSGITGELFF
TGTGCCAGCAGCCCCCTGACTAGCGGGATAACCGGGGAGCTGTTTTTT
>.|TRBJ2-7|.|TRBV27
CASSARISGSYEQYF
TGTGCCAGCAGCGCCAGAATTAGCGGTTCCTACGAGCAGTACTTC
>.|TRBJ2-6|.|TRBV5-4
CASSRNSGANVLTF
TGTGCCAGCAGCCGTAACTCTGGGGCCAACGTCCTGACTTTC
>.|TRBJ1-4|.|TRBV11-2
CASSFGQGLGEKLFF
TGTGCCAGCAGCTTCGGACAAGGGTTGGGGGAAAAACTGTTTTTT
>TRBD1|TRBJ2-1|.|TRBV14
CASSQHTGGAVNEQFF
TGTGCCAGCAGCCAACACACAGGGGGCGCGGTGAATGAGCAGTTCTTC
>TRBD2|TRBJ2-2|.|TRBV5-4
CASSLRRETNTGELFF
TGTGCCAGCAGCTTGAGGCGGGAGACGAACACCGGGGAGCTGTTTTTT
>TRBD1|TRBJ1-1|.|TRBV12-5
CASGHDRGTEAFF
TGTGCTAGTGGTCACGACAGGGGCACTGAAGCTTTCTTT
>.|TRBJ2-1|.|TRBV7-7
CASSAARSHYNEQFF
TGTGCCAGCAGCGCTGCTCGGTCCCACTACAATGAGCAGTTCTTC
>.|TRBJ1-3|.|TRBV5-6
CASSSTGSGNTIYF
TGTGCCAGCAGCTCTACAGGCTCTGGAAACACCATATATTTT
>.|TRBJ2-1|.|TRBV5-6
CASSLVRAGEQFF
TGTGCCAGCAGCTTGGTACGGGCCGGCGAGCAGTTCTTC
>.|TRBJ1-1|few|TRBV6-6
CASSYSQGTANTEAFF
TGTGCCAGCAGTTACTCGCAGGGGACGGCGAACACTGAAGCTTTCTTT
>.|TRBJ2-7|.|TRBV19
CASSLSEAYEQYF
TGTGCCAGTAGTTTGAGCGAAGCCTACGAGCAGTACTTC
>.|TRBJ2-2|once|TRBV11-2
CASRKQGNTGELFF
TGTGCCAGCAGAAAACAGGGGAACACCGGGGAGCTGTTTTTT
>TRBD1|TRBJ1-2|.|TRBV7-9
CASSLVRGQDDYGYTF
TGTGCCAGCAGCTTAGTTCGTGGACAGGACGACTATGGCTACACCTTC
>TRBD1|TRBJ2-1|.|TRBV28
CASREDRGWFF
TGTGCCAGCAGGGAGGACAGGGGATGGTTCTTC
>.|TRBJ2-2|.|TRBV9
CASSQGDGGKGTGELFF
TGTGCCAGCAGCCAAGGGGATGGGGGCAAGGGCACCGGGGAGCTGTTTTTT
>TRBD2|TRBJ2-3|.|TRBV2
CASSEGGGGTDTQYF
TGTGCCAGCAGTGAAGGCGGGGGAGGCACAGATACGCAGTATTTT
>TRBD1|TRBJ1-1|few|TRBV9
CASSDAPGGGQAFF
TGTGCCAGCAGCGACGCCCCAGGGGGCGGACAAGCTTTCTTT
>TRBD1|TRBJ2-3|.|TRBV27
CASSSLDRGKSTDTQYF
TGTGCCAGCAGTTCACTCGACAGGGGGAAAAGCACAGATACGCAGTATTTT
>.|TRBJ1-3|.|TRBV28
CASKWGVGGIASSGNTIYF
TGTGCCAGCAAATGGGGCGTCGGGGGCATTGCCAGCTCTGGAAACACCATATATTTT
>.|TRBJ1-2|.|TRBV28
CASSLVSLGSQDRGYTF
TGTGCCAGCAGTTTAGTCTCCCTGGGGAGTCAGGATCGTGGCTACACCTTC
>.|TRBJ2-7|.|TRBV14
CASRPTGLREQYF
TGTGCCAGCAGACCCACGGGGCTACGGGAGCAGTACTTC
>.|TRBJ1-2|few|TRBV18
CASSLGPRDGYTF
TGTGCCAGCTCCCTCGGCCCCCGGGATGGCTACACCTTC
>TRBD1|TRBJ2-3|once|TRBV2
CASTNPGQDTDTQYF
TGTGCCAGCACCAACCCGGGACAGGACACAGATACGCAGTATTTT
>.|TRBJ2-7|.|TRBV9
CASSEGGTSSYEQYF
TGTGCCAGCAGCGAGGGAGGAACGAGCTCCTACGAGCAGTACTTC
>TRBD2|TRBJ2-1|.|TRBV15
CATSRVGLAPGNEQFF
TGTGCCACCAGCAGAGTTGGACTAGCGCCAGGCAATGAGCAGTTCTTC